The text below deals with one T cell receptor beta chain. Its antigen is not identified. These data belong to a study of shared clonotypes between healthy human individuals. On the study more broadly: Sampling drew on donors who were two women and a few men aged 18 to 49.

The study's findings and limits: Naive CD4 clonotypes overlapped across a few donors at approximately 5%.

As originally analysed: Junction-only immunoSEQ sequences carried no quality scores, so filtering differed. This table comes from immunoSEQ multiplex PCR, and its TCRdb copy is limited to in-frame clones, with some not included. V, J and clone size reflect that table, while D and trimming were determined from the DNA. Of over a million clones listed, about 98% were seen once; the top ten hold 0.4% to 0.55%. Donors comprised healthy HIV-negative adults lacking recent acute infections or vaccinations. V gave up 7 bases and J gave up 5 bases, with 12 bases separating them. This CDR3 has 13 residues. CDR1 WSHSY and CDR2 SAAADI come from the germline V gene.

The V call is TRBV10-2, the J call TRBJ1-5, with D perhaps matching TRBD1 (6 bases). This clonotype originated in a man younger than 45 in good health. Sample: naive CD4+ T cells sorted from blood. Indicated subset: CD45RA+ positively selected. CDR3 region: CASMDSRDQPQHF. CDR3 coding DNA: TGCGCCAGCATGGACAGCAGGGATCAGCCCCAGCATTTT.